In its sample, the clone carrying this T cell receptor (beta chain) was seen many times. Its antigen is not identified. Germline V gene data show CDR1 as SGHRS and CDR2 as YFSETQ. The CDR3 loop spans 16 amino acids. V lost 0 bases and J 0 bases, leaving 10 bases between the germline ends. One entry per CDR3 protein results from TCRdb running MiXCR on the 5' RACE reads. Here the sample spans 450,000 to 550,000 distinct CDR3 sequences, 5.3% being singletons. The data belong to a study of CD8 T cells in ankylosing spondylitis. Overall study results and limits: A motif of 7 to 9 highly homologous TCR beta variants was seen as apparently characteristic of ankylosing spondylitis blood.

Material: blood, either unsorted or a sorted T cell fraction (not recorded which). The receptor comes from a male donor with ankylosing spondylitis. The rearrangement links TRBV5-1 to TRBJ2-1; D is possibly TRBD1 (5 bases). The CDR3, as DNA: TGCGCCAGCAGCTTGGCGAGGCAGGGCTCCTACAATGAGCAGTTCTTC. This encodes CASSLARQGSYNEQFF.